A selection of T cell receptor beta chains follows, all from one sample in a study of siplizumab effects on memory and regulatory T cells. The assay was immunoSEQ multiplex PCR, and TCRdb's table has in-frame clones only and misses some. There are some 56,000 clones in the sample; around 97% occur only once, and 0.9% to 1.2% lies in the top ten. Sequencing was performed on naive CD8+ T cells sorted from blood. The receptors come from a human donor in good health. Each CDR3 is given with its conserved first and last residue. The order of the fields is J gene, V gene, clone size, D gene, CDR3 protein, CDR3 DNA. D genes are given only for firm matches. Clone size is not always given. Where it is, it says once, few, many or a class for expanded clones.

J: TRBJ2-2
V: TRBV7-2
size: .
D: TRBD2
CDR3: CASSLSPGLADTRELFF
DNA: TGTGCCAGCAGCTTAAGTCCGGGACTAGCGGACACCAGGGAGCTGTTTTTT

J: TRBJ2-3
V: TRBV29-1
size: .
D: .
CDR3: CSVEPTDSPSDTQYF
DNA: TGCAGCGTTGAACCCACGGACAGTCCGTCAGATACGCAGTATTTT

J: TRBJ1-3
V: TRBV28
size: .
D: TRBD1
CDR3: CASSSQGVFNTIYF
DNA: TGTGCCAGCAGTTCCCAGGGGGTTTTTAACACCATATATTTT

J: TRBJ1-2
V: TRBV6-5
size: few
D: TRBD1
CDR3: CASSAQTGVVYGYTF
DNA: TGTGCCAGCAGTGCACAGACAGGGGTTGTCTATGGCTACACCTTC

J: TRBJ2-7
V: TRBV5-4
size: .
D: .
CDR3: CASSQYRTVGIEQYF
DNA: TGTGCCAGCAGCCAATACAGGACTGTCGGTATCGAGCAGTACTTC

J: TRBJ2-2
V: TRBV27
size: .
D: .
CDR3: CASSLLVNTGELFF
DNA: TGTGCCAGCAGTTTATTAGTTAACACCGGGGAGCTGTTTTTT

J: TRBJ1-3
V: TRBV28
size: .
D: TRBD1
CDR3: CASRDRGHGNTIYF
DNA: TGTGCCAGCAGGGACAGGGGGCATGGAAACACCATATATTTT

J: TRBJ2-7
V: TRBV19
size: .
D: .
CDR3: CASSIGGTSSWVDEQYF
DNA: TGTGCCAGTAGTATAGGGGGGACATCTTCATGGGTCGACGAGCAGTACTTC

J: TRBJ2-1
V: TRBV5-1
size: .
D: .
CDR3: CASSLLYYNEQFF
DNA: TGCGCCAGCAGCTTGCTCTACTACAATGAGCAGTTCTTC

J: TRBJ2-2
V: TRBV4-1
size: .
D: .
CDR3: CASSQDLSHRDTSDTGELFF
DNA: TGCGCCAGCAGCCAAGATCTGAGTCACAGGGATACGTCGGACACCGGGGAGCTGTTTTTT

J: TRBJ1-2
V: TRBV4-1
size: once
D: .
CDR3: CASSQERLDGYTF
DNA: TGCGCCAGCAGCCAAGAAAGGTTGGATGGCTACACCTTC

J: TRBJ2-5
V: TRBV2
size: .
D: .
CDR3: CASSGADQETQYF
DNA: TGTGCCAGCTCTGGGGCAGACCAAGAGACCCAGTACTTC

J: TRBJ2-2
V: TRBV5-1
size: .
D: .
CDR3: CASSLGGMSGELFF
DNA: TGCGCCAGCAGCTTGGGCGGGATGTCCGGGGAGCTGTTTTTT

J: TRBJ2-1
V: TRBV7-3
size: .
D: .
CDR3: CASSLRRSSYNEQFF
DNA: TGTGCCAGCAGCTTAAGGCGGAGCTCCTACAATGAGCAGTTCTTC

J: TRBJ1-3
V: TRBV19
size: .
D: TRBD1
CDR3: CASSPEQGVSSGNTIYF
DNA: TGTGCCAGTAGTCCGGAACAGGGGGTCTCCTCTGGAAACACCATATATTTT

J: TRBJ2-2
V: TRBV2
size: .
D: .
CDR3: CAKSGNTGELFF
DNA: TGTGCCAAAAGCGGGAACACCGGGGAGCTGTTTTTT

J: TRBJ1-1
V: TRBV19
size: .
D: .
CDR3: CASTPGGANTEAFF
DNA: TGTGCCAGTACCCCGGGAGGGGCGAACACTGAAGCTTTCTTT

J: TRBJ2-7
V: TRBV9
size: .
D: .
CDR3: CASSVGGGTYEQYF
DNA: TGTGCCAGCAGCGTCGGGGGAGGAACCTACGAGCAGTACTTC

J: TRBJ2-1
V: TRBV6-4
size: .
D: TRBD2
CDR3: CASRSTSGACEQFF
DNA: TGTGCCAGCAGATCTACTAGCGGGGCTTGCGAGCAGTTCTTC

J: TRBJ2-2
V: TRBV21-1
size: .
D: .
CDR3: CASSKAHEAGGRYTGELFF
DNA: TGTGCCAGCAGCAAAGCTCATGAGGCGGGCGGGAGGTACACCGGGGAGCTGTTTTTT

J: TRBJ1-2
V: TRBV19
size: .
D: TRBD1
CDR3: CASSIAGTVYGYTF
DNA: TGTGCCAGTAGTATAGCTGGGACAGTCTATGGCTACACCTTC

J: TRBJ1-4
V: TRBV28
size: .
D: .
CDR3: CASSLTPNRDTNEKLFF
DNA: TGTGCCAGCAGTTTAACCCCAAACCGGGACACTAATGAAAAACTGTTTTTT

J: TRBJ1-2
V: TRBV6-1
size: .
D: .
CDR3: CASSEQRVLANYGYTF
DNA: TGTGCCAGCAGTGAACAGCGAGTGCTAGCTAACTATGGCTACACCTTC

J: TRBJ1-2
V: TRBV28
size: .
D: .
CDR3: CASATPLGNYGYTF
DNA: TGTGCCAGCGCAACCCCGTTAGGGAACTATGGCTACACCTTC

J: TRBJ2-3
V: TRBV29-1
size: .
D: TRBD2
CDR3: CSFPGTSGRTDTQYF
DNA: TGCAGCTTCCCCGGGACTAGCGGGAGGACAGATACGCAGTATTTT

J: TRBJ2-3
V: TRBV11-3
size: once
D: TRBD2
CDR3: CASSPLAGALFSTDTQYF
DNA: TGTGCCAGCAGCCCTCTAGCGGGAGCCCTTTTTAGCACAGATACGCAGTATTTT

J: TRBJ2-6
V: TRBV4-1
size: .
D: .
CDR3: CASSERSSGANVLTF
DNA: TGCGCCAGCAGCGAACGTAGCTCTGGGGCCAACGTCCTGACTTTC

J: TRBJ2-7
V: TRBV27
size: .
D: .
CDR3: CASSFREGTYEQYF
DNA: TGTGCCAGCAGTTTCCGCGAAGGTACCTACGAGCAGTACTTC

J: TRBJ1-4
V: TRBV25-1
size: once
D: TRBD1
CDR3: CASSDRQGVEKLFF
DNA: TGTGCCAGCAGTGACCGACAGGGTGTTGAAAAACTGTTTTTT

J: TRBJ2-1
V: TRBV4-2
size: .
D: .
CDR3: CASSLPGLGYNEQFF
DNA: TGTGCCAGCAGTCTACCGGGCCTCGGATACAATGAGCAGTTCTTC

J: TRBJ2-1
V: TRBV9
size: .
D: TRBD1
CDR3: CASSLDRGGYNEQFF
DNA: TGTGCCAGCAGCCTGGACAGGGGGGGATACAATGAGCAGTTCTTC

J: TRBJ1-1
V: TRBV7-9
size: .
D: .
CDR3: CASSFRATEAFF
DNA: TGTGCCAGCAGCTTTAGGGCCACTGAAGCTTTCTTT

J: TRBJ2-2
V: TRBV9
size: once
D: .
CDR3: CASSPPSGELFF
DNA: TGTGCCAGCAGCCCCCCCTCCGGGGAGCTGTTTTTT

J: TRBJ2-1
V: TRBV27
size: .
D: TRBD2
CDR3: CASSFGGRALNEQFF
DNA: TGTGCCAGCAGTTTCGGCGGGAGGGCCTTGAATGAGCAGTTCTTC

J: TRBJ1-4
V: TRBV4-3
size: .
D: .
CDR3: CASSQGEHEKLFF
DNA: TGCGCCAGCAGCCAAGGGGAGCATGAAAAACTGTTTTTT

J: TRBJ2-7
V: TRBV6-5
size: .
D: .
CDR3: CASSYSGTSYEQYF
DNA: TGTGCCAGCAGTTACTCCGGGACCTCCTACGAGCAGTACTTC

J: TRBJ2-6
V: TRBV5-1
size: .
D: .
CDR3: CASSSQGAGANVLTF
DNA: TGCGCCAGCAGCTCCCAGGGAGCTGGGGCCAACGTCCTGACTTTC

J: TRBJ1-2
V: TRBV4-1
size: .
D: .
CDR3: CASSQVLAIGDRGYTF
DNA: TGCGCCAGCAGCCAAGTCTTGGCAATCGGGGATAGGGGCTACACCTTC

J: TRBJ2-3
V: TRBV28
size: .
D: TRBD1
CDR3: CASSPPGQVSTDTQYF
DNA: TGTGCCAGCAGTCCGCCGGGACAGGTTAGCACAGATACGCAGTATTTT

J: TRBJ2-5
V: TRBV6-5
size: .
D: TRBD1
CDR3: CASSSYRGQETQYF
DNA: TGTGCCAGCAGTTCGTACAGGGGGCAAGAGACCCAGTACTTC

J: TRBJ1-1
V: TRBV7-9
size: once
D: TRBD1
CDR3: CAIRRDSLEAFF
DNA: TGTGCCATCCGCCGGGACAGTCTTGAAGCTTTCTTT

J: TRBJ1-5
V: TRBV6-1
size: .
D: .
CDR3: CASSDSNQPQHF
DNA: TGTGCCAGCAGTGACAGCAATCAGCCCCAGCATTTT

J: TRBJ2-6
V: TRBV25-1
size: .
D: .
CDR3: CASSEGAGKGWANVLTF
DNA: TGTGCCAGCAGTGAGGGGGCAGGTAAAGGTTGGGCCAACGTCCTGACTTTC